The present T cell receptor (beta chain) was sequenced within a study of T cells in Graves' hyperthyroidism and ophthalmopathy. Study as a whole: Prior to any treatment, at the point of initial diagnosis, peripheral blood was collected.

This clonotype was counted between two and nine times. V lost 5 bases to trimming and J lost 9 bases; unmatched junction nucleotides: 9. Looked up from germline, CDR1 is SGHTA and CDR2 is FQGNSA. This CDR3 has 15 residues. Graves' hyperthyroidism showing no ophthalmopathy progression within 18 months was considered stable. Fresh peripheral blood, under 11 ml, yielded the PBMCs. RNA transcripts gave rise to amplified TCR beta CDR3 regions. Carried out on the TCR CDR3, a first-round RT-PCR used the HTBI primer set. A single record per CDR3 protein comes from TCRdb applying MiXCR to the multiplex PCR reads. The sample comprises hundreds of thousands of distinct CDR3 sequences, more than 30% of which are singletons, and around 10% rests with the top ten.

The sequence derives from a man between 18 and 29 years old with Graves' hyperthyroidism. Material: blood. This rearrangement joins TRBV7-2 to TRBJ1-4, with 10 bases lining up with TRBD1. The CDR3 sequence is CASSQEGTGEQKLFF. In DNA, the CDR3 is TGTGCCAGCAGCCAGGAAGGGACAGGGGAGCAAAAACTGTTTTTT.